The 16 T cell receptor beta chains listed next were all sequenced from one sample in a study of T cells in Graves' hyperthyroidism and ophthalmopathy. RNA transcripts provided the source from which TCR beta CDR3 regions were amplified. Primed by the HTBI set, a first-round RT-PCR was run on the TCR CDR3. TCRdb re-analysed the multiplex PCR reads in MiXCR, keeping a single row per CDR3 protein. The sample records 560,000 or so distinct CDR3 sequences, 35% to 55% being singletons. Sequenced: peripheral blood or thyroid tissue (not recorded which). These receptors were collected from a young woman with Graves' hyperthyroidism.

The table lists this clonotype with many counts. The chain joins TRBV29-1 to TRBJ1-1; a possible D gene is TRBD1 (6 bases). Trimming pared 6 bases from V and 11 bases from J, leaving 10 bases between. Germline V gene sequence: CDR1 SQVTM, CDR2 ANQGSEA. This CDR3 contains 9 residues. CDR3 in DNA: TGCAGCGTCCCAGGACAGGCTTTCTTT. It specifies CSVPGQAFF.

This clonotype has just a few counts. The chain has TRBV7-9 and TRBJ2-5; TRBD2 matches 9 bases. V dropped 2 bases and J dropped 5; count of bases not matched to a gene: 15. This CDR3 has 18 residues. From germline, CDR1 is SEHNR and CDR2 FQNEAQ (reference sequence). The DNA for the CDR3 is TGTGCCAGCAGCTTAACCGTCAGTTTAGCGGGAGTGGGTGAGACCCAGTACTTC. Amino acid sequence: CASSLTVSLAGVGETQYF.

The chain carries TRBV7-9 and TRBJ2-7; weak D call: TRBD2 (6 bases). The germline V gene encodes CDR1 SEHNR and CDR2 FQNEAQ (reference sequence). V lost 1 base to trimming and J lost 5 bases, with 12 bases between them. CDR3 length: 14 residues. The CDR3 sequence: CASSLEGRSDEQYF. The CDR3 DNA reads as TGTGCCAGCAGCTTAGAAGGGAGGTCTGACGAGCAGTACTTC. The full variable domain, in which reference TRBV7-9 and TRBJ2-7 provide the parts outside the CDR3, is DTGVSQNPRHKITKRGQNVTFRCDPISEHNRLYWYRQTLGQGPEFLTYFQNEAQLEKSRLLSDRFSAERPKGSFSTLEIQRTEQGDSAMYLCASSLEGRSDEQYFGPGTRLTVT.

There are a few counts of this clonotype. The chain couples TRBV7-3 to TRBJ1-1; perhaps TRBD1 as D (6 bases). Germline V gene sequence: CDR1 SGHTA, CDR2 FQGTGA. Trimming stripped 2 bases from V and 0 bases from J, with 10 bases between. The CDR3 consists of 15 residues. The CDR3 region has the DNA TGTGCCAGCAGCTTAGACAGGCTATTGAACACTGAAGCTTTCTTT. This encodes CASSLDRLLNTEAFF. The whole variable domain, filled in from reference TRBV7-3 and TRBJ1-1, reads GAGVSQTPSNKVTEKGKYVELRCDPISGHTALYWYRQSLGQGPEFLIYFQGTGAADDSGLPNDRFFAVRPEGSVSTLKIQRTERGDSAVYLCASSLDRLLNTEAFFGQGTRLTVV.

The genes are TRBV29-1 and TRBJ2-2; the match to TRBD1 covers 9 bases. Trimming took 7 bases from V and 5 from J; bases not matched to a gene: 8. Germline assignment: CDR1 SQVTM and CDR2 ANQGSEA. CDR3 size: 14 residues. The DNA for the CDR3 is TGCAGCGCAGCCGGGACAGGGATGACCGGGGAGCTGTTTTTT. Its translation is CSAAGTGMTGELFF.

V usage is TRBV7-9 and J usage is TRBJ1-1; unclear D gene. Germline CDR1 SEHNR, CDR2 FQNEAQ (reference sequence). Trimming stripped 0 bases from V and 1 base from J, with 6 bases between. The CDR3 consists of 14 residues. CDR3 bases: TGTGCCAGCAGCTTAGCGCGAGAGAACACTGAAGCTTTCTTT. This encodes CASSLARENTEAFF.

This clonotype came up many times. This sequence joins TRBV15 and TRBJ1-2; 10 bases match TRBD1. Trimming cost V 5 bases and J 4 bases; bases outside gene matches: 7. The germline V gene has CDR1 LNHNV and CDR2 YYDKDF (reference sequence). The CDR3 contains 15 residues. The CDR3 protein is CATSVDRGLLYGYTF. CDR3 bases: TGTGCCACCAGCGTCGACAGGGGGCTTCTCTATGGCTACACCTTC.

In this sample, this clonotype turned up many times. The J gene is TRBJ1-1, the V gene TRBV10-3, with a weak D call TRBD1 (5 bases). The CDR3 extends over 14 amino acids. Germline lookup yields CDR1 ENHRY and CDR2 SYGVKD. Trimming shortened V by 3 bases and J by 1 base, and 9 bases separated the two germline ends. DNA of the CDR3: TGTGCCATCAGTGAAGAAACAGGGAACACTGAAGCTTTCTTT. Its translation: CAISEETGNTEAFF.

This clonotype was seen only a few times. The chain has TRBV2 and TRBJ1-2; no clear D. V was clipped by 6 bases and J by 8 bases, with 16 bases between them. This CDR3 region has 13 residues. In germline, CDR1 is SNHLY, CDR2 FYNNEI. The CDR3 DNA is TGTGCCAGCAGCATGTCCGGGGAAGGAGGCTACACCTTC. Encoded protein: CASSMSGEGGYTF.

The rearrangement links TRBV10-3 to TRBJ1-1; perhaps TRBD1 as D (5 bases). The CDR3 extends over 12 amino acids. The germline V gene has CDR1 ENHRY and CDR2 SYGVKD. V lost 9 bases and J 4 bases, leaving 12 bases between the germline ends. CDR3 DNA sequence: TGTGCCATTGGGGGAAGGAGCACTGAAGCTTTCTTT. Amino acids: CAIGGRSTEAFF.

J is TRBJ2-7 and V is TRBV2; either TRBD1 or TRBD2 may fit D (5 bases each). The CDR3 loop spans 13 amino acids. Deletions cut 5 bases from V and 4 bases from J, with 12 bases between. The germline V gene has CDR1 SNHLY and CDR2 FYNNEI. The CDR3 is CASSPFGGYEQYF. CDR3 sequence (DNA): TGTGCCAGCAGTCCATTTGGGGGATACGAGCAGTACTTC.

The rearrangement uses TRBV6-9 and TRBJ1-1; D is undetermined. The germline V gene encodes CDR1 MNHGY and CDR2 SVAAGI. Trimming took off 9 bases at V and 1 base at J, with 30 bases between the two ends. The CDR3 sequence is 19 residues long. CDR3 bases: TGTGCCAGTAGTAATAGAGGACCCAGAAGAGGGCTGAGGAACACTGAAGCTTTCTTT. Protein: CASSNRGPRRGLRNTEAFF.

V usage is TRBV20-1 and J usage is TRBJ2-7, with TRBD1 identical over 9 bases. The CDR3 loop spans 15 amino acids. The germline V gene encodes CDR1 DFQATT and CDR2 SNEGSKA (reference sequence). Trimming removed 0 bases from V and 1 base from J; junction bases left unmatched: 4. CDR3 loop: CSARDPGTGSYEQYF. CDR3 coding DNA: TGCAGTGCTAGAGATCCCGGGACAGGGTCCTACGAGCAGTACTTC.

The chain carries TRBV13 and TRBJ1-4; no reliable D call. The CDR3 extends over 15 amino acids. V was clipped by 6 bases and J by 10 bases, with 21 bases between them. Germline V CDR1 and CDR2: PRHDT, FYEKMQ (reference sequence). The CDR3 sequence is CASSEVGGSVLKLFF. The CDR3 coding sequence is TGTGCCAGCAGTGAAGTAGGCGGCAGTGTGCTAAAACTGTTTTTT.

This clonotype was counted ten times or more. The DNA for the CDR3 is TGTGCCAGTCGACAGGCGCACTCTGGGGCCAACGTCCTGACTTTC. It translates to CASRQAHSGANVLTF. The chain uses TRBV19 and TRBJ2-6; possibly TRBD1 for D (6 bases). Per germline, CDR1 LNHDA and CDR2 SQIVND (reference sequence). The CDR3 consists of 15 residues. V was trimmed by 8 bases and J by 0 bases, leaving 11 bases between them.

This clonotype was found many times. The CDR3 coding sequence is TGTGCCAGCAGTGAAGACAGACTCTATGGCTACACCTTC. Protein sequence: CASSEDRLYGYTF. This chain connects TRBV2 to TRBJ1-2; D is unresolved. Germline V CDR1 and CDR2: SNHLY, FYNNEI. Trimming removed 1 base from V and 4 bases from J, with 7 bases in between. The CDR3 is 13 residues long. The whole variable domain, filled in from reference TRBV2 and TRBJ1-2, reads EPEVTQTPSHQVTQMGQEVILRCVPISNHLYFYWYRQILGQKVEFLVSFYNNEISEKSEIFDDQFSVERPDGSNFTLKIRSTKLEDSAMYFCASSEDRLYGYTFGSGTRLTVV.